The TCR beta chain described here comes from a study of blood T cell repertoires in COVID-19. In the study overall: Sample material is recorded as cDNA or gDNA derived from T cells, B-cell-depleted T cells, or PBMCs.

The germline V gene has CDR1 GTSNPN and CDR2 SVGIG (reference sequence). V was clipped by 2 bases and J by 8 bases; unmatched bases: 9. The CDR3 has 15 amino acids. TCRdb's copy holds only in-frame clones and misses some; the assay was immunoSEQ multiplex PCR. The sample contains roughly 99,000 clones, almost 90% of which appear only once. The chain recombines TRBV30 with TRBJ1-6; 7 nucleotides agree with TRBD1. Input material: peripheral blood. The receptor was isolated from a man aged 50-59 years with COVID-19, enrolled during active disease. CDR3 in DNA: TGTGCCTGGAGTTTTCCGGGACAGAAGGATTCACCCCTCCACTTT. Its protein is CAWSFPGQKDSPLHF.